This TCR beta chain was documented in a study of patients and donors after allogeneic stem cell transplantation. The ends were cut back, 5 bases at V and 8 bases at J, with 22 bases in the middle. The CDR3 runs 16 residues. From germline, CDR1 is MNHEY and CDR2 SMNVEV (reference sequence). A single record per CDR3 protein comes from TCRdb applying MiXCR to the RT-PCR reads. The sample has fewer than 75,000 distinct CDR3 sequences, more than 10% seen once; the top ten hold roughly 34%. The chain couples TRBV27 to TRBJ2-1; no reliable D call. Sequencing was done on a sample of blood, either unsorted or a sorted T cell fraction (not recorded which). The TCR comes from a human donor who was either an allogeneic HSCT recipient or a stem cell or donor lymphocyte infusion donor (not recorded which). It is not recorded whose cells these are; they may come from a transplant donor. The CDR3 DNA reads TGTGCCAGCAGTCTGAACCTGCGACCCGCGAAAGATGAGCAGTTCTTC. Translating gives CASSLNLRPAKDEQFF.